This passage covers 23 T cell receptor beta chains from one sample sequenced in a study of blood T cell repertoires in COVID-19. The data were produced by immunoSEQ multiplex PCR, yet TCRdb's version contains in-frame clones alone and is incomplete. This sample has some 380,000 clones, with roughly 90% found just once. Source material: peripheral blood. These TCRs come from a man aged 18 to 29 with active or convalescent COVID-19.

The gene calls are TRBV11-3 and TRBJ2-1; D is undetermined. CDR3 length equals 14 residues. Trimming took off 5 bases at V and 6 bases at J, with 14 bases between the two ends. Looked up from germline, CDR1 is SGHNT and CDR2 is YENEEA. The CDR3, as DNA: TGTGCCAGCAGCCCCATCCACGGTGGCAATGAGCAGTTCTTC. Its protein product is CASSPIHGGNEQFF. Full variable domain (outside the CDR3, taken from reference TRBV11-3 and TRBJ2-1): EAGVVQSPRYKIIEKKQPVAFWCNPISGHNTLYWYLQNLGQGPELLIRYENEEAVDDSQLPKDRFSAERLKGVDSTLKIQPAELGDSAVYLCASSPIHGGNEQFFGPGTRLTVL.

The rearrangement links TRBV2 to TRBJ1-4; D may be TRBD1 (6 bases). CDR3 length: 14 amino acids. Germline loops: CDR1 SNHLY, CDR2 FYNNEI. The V end lost 6 bases, the J end lost 3 bases, and 11 bases lay between the germline ends. DNA for the CDR3: TGTGCCAGCAGACGGGGGGCTGCTAATGAAAAACTGTTTTTT. Translated: CASRRGAANEKLFF.

The chain recombines TRBV11-1 with TRBJ2-1; TRBD2 matches 9 bases. With 5 bases clipped from V and 4 bases from J, the junction kept 9 bases outside the gene matches. CDR1 and CDR2 from the germline V gene are SGHAT and FQDESV (reference sequence). This CDR3 is 16 amino acids long. CDR3 coding DNA: TGTGCCAGCAGCGAACAAGGTAGCGGGGGATACAATGAGCAGTTCTTC. Protein sequence: CASSEQGSGGYNEQFF.

The chain uses TRBV7-9 and TRBJ1-2; 9 bases fit TRBD1. CDR3 length: 14 residues. CDR1 is SEHNR, CDR2 FQNEAQ, per germline (reference sequence). V gave up 6 bases and J gave up 6 bases; unmatched junction bases: 8. CDR3 in amino acids: CASRPGQGHDGYTF. CDR3 bases: TGTGCCAGCAGACCCGGACAGGGGCATGATGGCTACACCTTC.

The gene calls are TRBV19 and TRBJ2-5, with a tentative D call TRBD2 (6 bases). Per germline, CDR1 LNHDA and CDR2 SQIVND (reference sequence). V was clipped by 5 bases and J by 1 base, with 8 bases between them. The CDR3 has 13 residues. The CDR3 sequence: CASSWGVQETQYF. CDR3 in DNA: TGTGCCAGTAGTTGGGGGGTCCAAGAGACCCAGTACTTC. Together with reference TRBV19 and TRBJ2-5, the CDR3 gives the full variable domain: DGGITQSPKYLFRKEGQNVTLSCEQNLNHDAMYWYRQDPGQGLRLIYYSQIVNDFQKGDIAEGYSVSREKKESFPLTVTSAQKNPTAFYLCASSWGVQETQYFGPGTRLLVL.

The CDR3 is CASADTAYEQYF. The CDR3 nucleotides are TGTGCCAGCGCCGACACGGCATACGAGCAGTACTTC. The V gene is TRBV28, the J gene TRBJ2-7; D not resolved. This CDR3 spans 12 amino acids. Germline V lookup: CDR1 MDHEN, CDR2 SYDVKM. Between the trimmed V and J ends, which lost 8 bases and 4 bases, there was a span of 12 bases.

This chain uses TRBV30 with TRBJ2-1; D may be TRBD2 (6 bases). V lost 0 bases, J lost 0 bases, and 12 bases lay in between. The length of the CDR3 is 16 residues. In germline, CDR1 is GTSNPN, CDR2 SVGIG (reference sequence). CDR3 protein: CAWSVRAGSSYNEQFF. The CDR3 DNA reads as TGTGCCTGGAGTGTACGGGCCGGGAGCTCCTACAATGAGCAGTTCTTC.

In its sample, this clone was seen a few times. Other nucleotide sequences from this sample produce the same CDR3. The CDR3 DNA reads as TGTGCCAGCAGCGTTCAAAACACCGGGGAGCTGTTTTTT. It is translated as CASSVQNTGELFF. V and J are TRBV9 and TRBJ2-2; D is ambiguous. The germline V and J ends were trimmed by 2 bases and 2 bases, with 4 bases remaining between them. The CDR3 totals 13 residues. The germline V gene has CDR1 SGDLS and CDR2 YYNGEE.

The chain couples TRBV6-5 to TRBJ2-3; D remains ambiguous. Trimming removed 6 bases at V and 1 base at J, with 14 bases between. This CDR3 has 15 amino acids. Germline CDR1 and CDR2: MNHEY and SVGAGI. CDR3 residues: CASRHGSSGTDTQYF. CDR3 nucleotide sequence: TGTGCCAGCAGACACGGGTCTTCGGGCACAGATACGCAGTATTTT.

A few counts support this clone. The chain combines TRBV15 with TRBJ1-6; maybe TRBD1 (6 bases). Germline CDR1 reads LNHNV; CDR2 reads YYDKDF (reference sequence). CDR3 length equals 15 residues. Trimming pared 0 bases from V and 10 bases from J, leaving 13 bases between. The CDR3: CATSRDPNRDSPLHF. DNA of the CDR3: TGTGCCACCAGCAGAGATCCAAACAGGGACTCACCCCTCCACTTT.

This clone was counted once. This chain links TRBV19 with TRBJ1-2, with D unresolved. Germline V CDR1 and CDR2: LNHDA, SQIVND (reference sequence). The CDR3 covers 12 residues. V dropped 3 bases and J dropped 4 bases, with 6 bases sitting between them. The CDR3 here is CASSMAAYGYTF. As DNA, the CDR3 is TGTGCCAGTAGTATGGCGGCCTATGGCTACACCTTC.

This chain links TRBV6-1 with TRBJ1-1; D perhaps matches TRBD1 (5 bases). V gave up 2 bases and J gave up 1 base, with 8 bases separating them. The CDR3 runs to 14 residues. Per germline, CDR1 MNHNS and CDR2 SASEGT. For the CDR3, the DNA is TGTGCCAGCAGTGAACGGAGGGGGAACACTGAAGCTTTCTTT. It codes for CASSERRGNTEAFF.

The chain has TRBV27 and TRBJ1-6; 7 bases match TRBD1. J lost 5 bases, V lost 7 bases, and 14 bases had no gene match. The CDR3 extends over 17 amino acids. Germline CDR1 MNHEY, CDR2 SMNVEV (reference sequence). In DNA form, the CDR3 reads TGTGCCAGCACATACAGGGGATGGTTCGAGAATAATTCACCCCTCCACTTT. Amino acid sequence: CASTYRGWFENNSPLHF.

V usage is TRBV10-3 and J usage is TRBJ2-2, with 8 positions matching TRBD1. V was pared by 3 bases and J by 7 bases, with 4 bases of the junction left unmatched. The CDR3 spans 14 residues. Germline loops: CDR1 ENHRY, CDR2 SYGVKD. The CDR3 spells CAISETGGIGELFF. The CDR3 coding sequence is TGTGCCATCAGTGAAACAGGGGGGATCGGGGAGCTGTTTTTT.

The rearrangement uses TRBV27 and TRBJ1-1; the D gene is possibly TRBD1 (5 bases). The CDR3 consists of 13 residues. The V end was cut by 6 bases, the J end by 3 bases, with 11 bases between. The germline gives CDR1 MNHEY, CDR2 SMNVEV (reference sequence). The CDR3 coding sequence is TGTGCCAGCAGGCACCCGGGGGACACTGAAGCTTTCTTT. Its protein is CASRHPGDTEAFF.

The gene calls are TRBV6-5 and TRBJ1-3, with 8 nucleotides matching TRBD1. The germline V gene encodes CDR1 MNHEY and CDR2 SVGAGI. The CDR3 has 14 amino acids. The ends lost 4 bases at V and 4 bases at J; junction bases unmatched: 3. CDR3 region: CASSLTGVGNTIYF. The CDR3 coding sequence is TGTGCCAGCAGTTTGACAGGGGTCGGAAACACCATATATTTT.

The V call is TRBV19, the J call TRBJ1-2, with TRBD1 as a possible D gene (5 bases). Germline V gives CDR1 LNHDA, CDR2 SQIVND (reference sequence). The ends were cut back, 3 bases at V and 7 bases at J, with 15 bases in the middle. The CDR3 length is 14 residues. CDR3 region: CASSMGQTLSGYTF. The CDR3 nucleotides are TGTGCCAGTAGTATGGGGCAGACCCTCAGTGGCTACACCTTC.

This chain links TRBV15 with TRBJ2-7; D unclear. The V gene lost 4 bases and the J gene lost 7 bases, with 11 bases spanning the gap. The CDR3 loop spans 12 amino acids. The germline V gene encodes CDR1 LNHNV and CDR2 YYDKDF (reference sequence). CDR3 sequence reads: CATSTLDVEQYF. For the CDR3, the DNA is TGTGCCACCAGCACCCTAGATGTTGAGCAGTACTTC.

The V call is TRBV5-6, the J call TRBJ2-3; 8 bases agree with TRBD1. CDR1 is SGHDT and CDR2 is YYEEEE in the germline V gene. The CDR3 has 16 amino acids. Unmatched junction bases numbered 5, after V lost 0 bases and J lost 2 bases. The CDR3 here is CASSLARQGYTDTQYF. In DNA, the CDR3 is TGTGCCAGCAGCTTGGCTAGACAGGGGTACACAGATACGCAGTATTTT.

Details on this clone: At one end the junction does not follow the germline gene, possibly because of a read error. The chain employs TRBV5-1 and TRBJ2-1, with unresolved D. CDR3 length equals 13 residues. CDR1 and CDR2 from the germline V gene are SGHRS and YFSETQ. The CDR3 coding sequence is TGCGCCAGCAGCTTGGTAGCTTCAAATGAACAGTTCTTC. It encodes CASSLVASNEQFF.

The chain recombines TRBV28 with TRBJ1-5, with a weak D call TRBD1 (5 bases). V was clipped by 5 bases and J by 10 bases, with 12 bases between them. The CDR3 runs to 12 residues. Looked up from germline, CDR1 is MDHEN and CDR2 is SYDVKM. The CDR3 DNA sequence: TGTGCCAGCAGTCTACGACAGCAACCCCAGCATTTT. It is translated as CASSLRQQPQHF.

There are a few counts of this clone. The chain couples TRBV7-9 to TRBJ2-1; 7 nucleotides align to TRBD1. V shed 7 bases and J 2 bases; nucleotides not matched to a gene: 5. The CDR3 runs 14 residues. CDR1 is SEHNR and CDR2 is FQNEAQ in the germline V gene (reference sequence). In DNA, the CDR3 is TGTGCCAGCACCGGGGACAGAACCTACAATGAGCAGTTCTTC. Residues: CASTGDRTYNEQFF.

This clone occurred once. This chain connects TRBV10-3 to TRBJ1-1, with 9 positions matching TRBD1. V was pared by 4 bases and J by 4 bases, with 1 base of the junction left unmatched. Looked up from germline, CDR1 is ENHRY and CDR2 is SYGVKD. The CDR3 has 13 residues. CDR3 bases: TGTGCCATCAGTGGACAGGGGGGCACTGAAGCTTTCTTT. This gives the protein CAISGQGGTEAFF.